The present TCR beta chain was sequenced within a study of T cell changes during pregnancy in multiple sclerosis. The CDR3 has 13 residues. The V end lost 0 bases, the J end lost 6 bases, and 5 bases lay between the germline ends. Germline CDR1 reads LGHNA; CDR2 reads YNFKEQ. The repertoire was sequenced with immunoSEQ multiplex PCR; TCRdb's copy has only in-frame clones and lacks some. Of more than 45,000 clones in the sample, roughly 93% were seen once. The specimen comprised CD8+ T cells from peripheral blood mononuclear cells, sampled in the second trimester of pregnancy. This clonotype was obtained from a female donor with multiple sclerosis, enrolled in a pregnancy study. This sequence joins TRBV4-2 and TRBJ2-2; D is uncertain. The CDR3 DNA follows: TGTGCCAGCAGCCAAGACACACCCGGGGAGCTGTTTTTT. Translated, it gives CASSQDTPGELFF.